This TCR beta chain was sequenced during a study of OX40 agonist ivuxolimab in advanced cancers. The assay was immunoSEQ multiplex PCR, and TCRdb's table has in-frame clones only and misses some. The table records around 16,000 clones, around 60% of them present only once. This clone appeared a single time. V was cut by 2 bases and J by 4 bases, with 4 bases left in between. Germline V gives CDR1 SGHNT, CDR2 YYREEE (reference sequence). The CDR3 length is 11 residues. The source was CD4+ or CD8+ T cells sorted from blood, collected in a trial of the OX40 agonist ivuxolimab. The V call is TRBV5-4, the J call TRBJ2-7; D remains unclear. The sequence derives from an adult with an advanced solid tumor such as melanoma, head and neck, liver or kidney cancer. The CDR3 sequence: CASSFQYEQYF. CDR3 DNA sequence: TGTGCCAGCAGCTTTCAATACGAGCAGTACTTC.